This T cell receptor (beta chain) originates from a study of blood T cell repertoires in COVID-19. Study summary: COVID-19 samples collected from the United States, Italy and Spain covered acute and convalescent phases. Sources were T cells, B-cell-depleted T cells, or PBMCs; the material itself was cDNA or gDNA.

Only one count was recorded for this clone. Original analysis: Amplifying reference gene primers gave estimates of nucleated cell counts. TCRdb keeps only in-frame clones here, not all; method: immunoSEQ multiplex PCR. That table is the source of V, J and clone size, and D and trimming were worked out from the DNA. The sample has some 220,000 clones; approximately 80% are singletons. J gave up 5 bases and V 4 bases, and 12 bases lay outside the gene matches. CDR1 and CDR2 from the germline V gene are SGHVS and FNYEAQ. The length of the CDR3 is 16 residues. The J gene is TRBJ2-5, the V gene TRBV7-6; 8 bases map to TRBD2. What was sequenced was peripheral blood. The TCR originated in a man over 45 with active or convalescent COVID-19. As DNA, the CDR3 is TGTGCCAGCAGCTCGGGGGGGTTCTCACCCCAGGAGACCCAGTACTTC. This gives the protein CASSSGGFSPQETQYF.